This paragraph reports one T cell receptor beta chain. Its antigen is still unknown. These data come from a study of Tregs in tolerant kidney transplant recipients. The CDR3 covers 17 residues. Germline V gives CDR1 LNHNV, CDR2 YYDKDF (reference sequence). The J segment lost 1 base and the V segment lost 0 bases, leaving 5 bases of the junction unmatched. The protocol was immunoSEQ multiplex PCR, while the TCRdb copy is restricted to in-frame clones and leaves out a portion. The sample holds some 80,000 clones, 95% to 98% seen once. Thawed PBMCs were FACS-sorted into unstimulated CD4+CD25+CD127- regulatory T cells, CD4+CD25- non-regulatory cells, CD4 and CD8 cells. Findings and caveats of the study: Activated donor B cell expansion appeared to reveal the most relevant donor-specific TCRbeta repertoire. Biological reproducibility was not directly addressed, but technical replication error appeared minimal. Nucleotide sequences could not be compared across some patients' samples due to primer changes.

The sequence derives from a human donor who received a combined kidney and bone marrow transplant. The rearrangement links TRBV15 to TRBJ2-5; TRBD1 aligns across 10 bases. Sample: CD4+ T cells from blood, taken before the transplant. The CDR3 spells CATSRDGTGASQETQYF. In DNA, the CDR3 is TGTGCCACCAGCAGAGATGGGACAGGGGCCAGCCAAGAGACCCAGTACTTC.